This TCR beta chain was obtained from a study of regulatory T cells in long-lasting Graves disease. Germline CDR1 reads DFQATT; CDR2 reads SNEGSKA (reference sequence). Trimming left V 3 bases short and J 2 bases short, with 10 bases between. The CDR3 covers 13 residues. Time point defined: persistent/refractory GD, antithyroid drugs over 5 years with positive TRAb. With RNA extracted from PBMCs as input, the TCR library was made. Guidelines of the American Thyroid Association were used to diagnose Graves' disease. This clonotype has ten or more counts. The antigen is unknown. Study outcomes and limitations: When disease was persistent, TRBV28, TRBJ1-2 and TRBJ2-5 were the favored segments. Accuracy was perhaps lowered by the small sample size.

Arm-PCR of CDR3 regions with iRepertoire HTBI primers generated TCR beta libraries. TCRdb fed the multiplex PCR reads into MiXCR, producing one record per CDR3 protein. The table lists some 330,000 distinct CDR3 sequences, roughly 25% of them singletons. The chain combines TRBV20-1 with TRBJ1-2; D call uncertain. The sample here was peripheral blood mononuclear cells (PBMCs), taken when the disease was refractory, from a patient treated with antithyroid drugs. This clonotype originated in a woman aged 40 to 55 with Graves disease. The CDR3 spells CSASVSGNYGYTF. In DNA form, the CDR3 reads TGCAGTGCTAGTGTATCGGGGAACTATGGCTACACCTTC.